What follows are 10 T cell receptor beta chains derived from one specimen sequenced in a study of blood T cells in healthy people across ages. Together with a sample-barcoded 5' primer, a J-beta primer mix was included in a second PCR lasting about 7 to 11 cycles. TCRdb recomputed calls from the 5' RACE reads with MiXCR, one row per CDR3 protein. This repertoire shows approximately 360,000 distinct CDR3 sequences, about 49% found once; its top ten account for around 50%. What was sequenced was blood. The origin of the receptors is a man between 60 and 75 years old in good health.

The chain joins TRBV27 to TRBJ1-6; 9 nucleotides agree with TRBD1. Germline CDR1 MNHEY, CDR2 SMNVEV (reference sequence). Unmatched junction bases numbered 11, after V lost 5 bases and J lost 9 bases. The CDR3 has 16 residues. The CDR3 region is CASSPHGQGSGSPLHF. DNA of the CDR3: TGTGCCAGCAGTCCACACGGACAGGGGTCAGGTTCACCCCTCCACTTT.

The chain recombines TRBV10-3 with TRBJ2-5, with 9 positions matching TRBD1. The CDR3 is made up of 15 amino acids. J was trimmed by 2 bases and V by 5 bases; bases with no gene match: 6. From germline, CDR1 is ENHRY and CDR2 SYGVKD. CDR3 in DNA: TGTGCCATCAGTCCGGGACAGGGAGGGCAAGAGACCCAGTACTTC. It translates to CAISPGQGGQETQYF.

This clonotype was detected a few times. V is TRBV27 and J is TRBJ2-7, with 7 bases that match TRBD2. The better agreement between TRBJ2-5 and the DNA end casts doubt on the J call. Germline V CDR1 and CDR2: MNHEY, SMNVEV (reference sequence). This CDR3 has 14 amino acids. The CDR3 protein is CASSLWGGRETQYF. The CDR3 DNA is TGTGCCAGCAGTTTATGGGGGGGTAGGGAGACCCAGTACTTC.

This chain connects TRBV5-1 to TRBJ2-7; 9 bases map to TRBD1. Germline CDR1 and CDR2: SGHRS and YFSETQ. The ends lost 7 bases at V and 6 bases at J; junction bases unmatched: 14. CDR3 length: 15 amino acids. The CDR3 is CASGKWTGARSEQYF. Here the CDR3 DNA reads TGCGCCAGCGGCAAATGGACAGGGGCAAGAAGCGAGCAGTACTTC.

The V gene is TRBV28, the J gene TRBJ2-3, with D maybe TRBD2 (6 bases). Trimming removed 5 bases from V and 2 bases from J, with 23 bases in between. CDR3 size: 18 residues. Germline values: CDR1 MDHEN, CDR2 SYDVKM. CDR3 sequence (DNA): TGTGCCAGCAGTCCCCAGCTAGCGCTATCGAGGTACACAGATACGCAGTATTTT. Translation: CASSPQLALSRYTDTQYF.

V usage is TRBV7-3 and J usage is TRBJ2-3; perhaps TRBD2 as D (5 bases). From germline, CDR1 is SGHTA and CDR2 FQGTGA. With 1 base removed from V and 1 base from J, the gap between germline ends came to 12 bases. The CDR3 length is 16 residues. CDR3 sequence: CASSLNGGLGTDTQYF. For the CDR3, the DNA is TGTGCCAGCAGCTTAAACGGCGGGCTTGGCACAGATACGCAGTATTTT.

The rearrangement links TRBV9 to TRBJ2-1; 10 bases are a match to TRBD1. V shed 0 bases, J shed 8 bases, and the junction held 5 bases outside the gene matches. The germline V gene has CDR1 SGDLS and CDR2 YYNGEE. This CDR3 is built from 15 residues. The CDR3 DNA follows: TGTGCCAGCAGCGTAGATGGGACAGGGGTCGATGAGCAGTTCTTC. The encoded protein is CASSVDGTGVDEQFF.

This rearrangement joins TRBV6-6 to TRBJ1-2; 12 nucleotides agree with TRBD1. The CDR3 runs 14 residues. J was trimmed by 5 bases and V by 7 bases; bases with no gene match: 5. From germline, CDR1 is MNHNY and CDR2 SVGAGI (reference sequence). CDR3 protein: CASTRDRGHYGYTF. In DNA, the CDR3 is TGTGCCAGCACTCGGGACAGGGGGCATTATGGCTACACCTTC.

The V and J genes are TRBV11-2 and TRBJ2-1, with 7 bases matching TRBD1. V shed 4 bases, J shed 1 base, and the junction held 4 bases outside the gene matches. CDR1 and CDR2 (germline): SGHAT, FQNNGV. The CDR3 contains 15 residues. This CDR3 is CASSYRGRSYNEQFF. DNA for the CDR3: TGTGCCAGCAGCTACAGGGGCAGGTCCTACAATGAGCAGTTCTTC.

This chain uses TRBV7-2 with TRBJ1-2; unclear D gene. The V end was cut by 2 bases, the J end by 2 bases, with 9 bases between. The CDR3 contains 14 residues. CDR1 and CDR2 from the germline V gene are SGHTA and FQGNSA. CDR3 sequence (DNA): TGTGCCAGCAGCTTAAGTACTGGGAACTATGGCTACACCTTC. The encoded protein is CASSLSTGNYGYTF.